This TCR beta chain was recovered during a study of cytomegalovirus exposure and HLA in healthy donors. General study points: The authors enumerated 150 to 200 TCR beta chains as linked to cytomegalovirus.

Amplification used 60 Vbeta primers and 13 Jbeta primers. Clones were read by immunoSEQ multiplex PCR, and TCRdb kept only the in-frame ones, dropping some. The sample holds 90,000 or so clones, 69% seen once. Comments on this clone: Antigen: not known.

The CDR3 is 15 amino acids. Per germline, CDR1 SGHAT and CDR2 FQNNGV. V lost 3 bases to trimming and J lost 3 bases; unmatched junction nucleotides: 8. The chain uses TRBV11-2 and TRBJ2-7, with 7 bases identical to TRBD1. The sequencing input was PBMCs. The sequence was obtained from a man aged 50-59 years in good health and CMV-seronegative. The CDR3 sequence: CASSFLQGNHYEQYF. CDR3 DNA: TGTGCCAGCAGCTTCTTACAGGGGAACCACTACGAGCAGTACTTC.